A single sample gave rise to the 27 T cell receptor beta chains below, sequenced in a study of CD8 T cells in Susac syndrome. Random hexamers were used to reverse transcribe roughly 0.45 to 1 ug of RNA. TCRdb re-called the immunoSEQ multiplex PCR reads through MiXCR, storing one row per CDR3 protein. The table lists more than 75,000 distinct CDR3 sequences, 90% to 95% of them singletons. The sample was CD8+ T cells from PBMCs. These receptors were obtained from a human donor in good health.

This clonotype has a handful of counts. The chain uses TRBV9 and TRBJ2-7; D is possibly TRBD2 (7 bases). V was trimmed by 3 bases and J by 3 bases, leaving 13 bases between them. The CDR3 consists of 14 residues. Germline V gene sequence: CDR1 SGDLS, CDR2 YYNGEE. The DNA for the CDR3 is TGTGCCAGCAGCGAGGGGGGGGAAGGCTACGAGCAGTACTTC. Its protein is CASSEGGEGYEQYF.

V gene TRBV11-2 combines with J gene TRBJ2-5, with D tentatively TRBD1 or TRBD2 (5 bases each). The germline V gene has CDR1 SGHAT and CDR2 FQNNGV. The CDR3 covers 15 residues. The ends were cut back, 1 base at V and 3 bases at J, with 12 bases in the middle. As DNA, the CDR3 is TGTGCCAGCAGCTTAGTGTTGGGGGACGAAGAGACCCAGTACTTC. Its protein is CASSLVLGDEETQYF.

V is TRBV20-1 and J is TRBJ1-2; a possible D gene is TRBD1 (5 bases). The CDR3 length is 15 residues. The V gene's germline CDR1 is DFQATT and CDR2 SNEGSKA (reference sequence). Trimming took off 2 bases at V and 5 bases at J, with 18 bases between the two ends. This chain's CDR3 is CSARNVGRVPYGYTF. The CDR3 DNA follows: TGCAGTGCTAGAAATGTGGGGCGCGTTCCGTATGGCTACACCTTC.

The gene calls are TRBV2 and TRBJ1-2; a possible D gene is TRBD1 (5 bases). The germline V gene has CDR1 SNHLY and CDR2 FYNNEI. V lost 2 bases, J lost 4 bases, and 14 bases lay in between. The CDR3 is 15 residues long. CDR3 protein: CASSETRDTAYGYTF. The CDR3 nucleotides read TGTGCCAGCAGTGAAACCAGGGATACGGCCTATGGCTACACCTTC.

V usage is TRBV20-1 and J usage is TRBJ2-7; D is perhaps TRBD1 or TRBD2 (6 bases each). Looked up from germline, CDR1 is DFQATT and CDR2 is SNEGSKA (reference sequence). Trimming removed 6 bases at V and 5 bases at J, with 20 bases between. The CDR3 consists of 14 residues. The CDR3: CSAYLQGRRDEQYF. The CDR3 DNA is TGCAGTGCCTATTTACAGGGACGGAGGGACGAGCAGTACTTC.

A few counts support this clonotype. The chain employs TRBV6-5 and TRBJ2-7; 10 nucleotides line up with TRBD2. The V and J ends lost 6 bases and 0 bases, in that order; junction bases with no gene match: 5. The V gene's germline CDR1 is MNHEY and CDR2 SVGAGI. There are 15 residues in the CDR3. The CDR3 region is CASSPTSGDSYEQYF. CDR3 DNA: TGTGCCAGCAGCCCCACTAGCGGGGACTCCTACGAGCAGTACTTC.

The genes are TRBV5-1 and TRBJ1-1; unclear D gene. Germline CDR1 and CDR2: SGHRS and YFSETQ. V lost 0 bases, J lost 5 bases, and 11 bases lay in between. CDR3 length: 14 amino acids. The CDR3 bases are TGCGCCAGCAGCTTGGCCGGGGATGGGACTGAAGCTTTCTTT. Its translation: CASSLAGDGTEAFF.

The V call is TRBV29-1, the J call TRBJ1-5, with D maybe TRBD1 (5 bases). This CDR3 has 16 amino acids. Germline V gives CDR1 SQVTM, CDR2 ANQGSEA. V was clipped by 5 bases and J by 0 bases, with 17 bases between them. The CDR3 nucleotides read TGCAGCGTTACATTCTCGGACATTAATAGCAATCAGCCCCAGCATTTT. It encodes CSVTFSDINSNQPQHF.

This chain links TRBV6-5 with TRBJ1-5, with 8 bases lining up with TRBD1. Germline V lookup: CDR1 MNHEY, CDR2 SVGAGI. This CDR3 is built from 14 residues. V shed 6 bases and J 6 bases; nucleotides not matched to a gene: 7. This CDR3 reads CASSLDRGGQPQHF. In DNA form, the CDR3 reads TGTGCCAGCAGCCTTGACAGGGGTGGTCAGCCCCAGCATTTT.

This chain connects TRBV6-2 or TRBV6-3 to TRBJ1-2, with D possibly matching TRBD1 (5 bases). The V gene lost 2 bases and the J gene lost 8 bases, with 12 bases spanning the gap. The CDR3 runs 13 residues. CDR1 and CDR2 from the germline V gene are MNHEY and SVGEGT. CDR3 sequence (DNA): TGTGCCAGCAGTTACGGGCAGGGAAGAGGCTACACCTTC. Protein: CASSYGQGRGYTF.

The rearrangement links TRBV6-5 to TRBJ1-2; 7 bases fit TRBD1. With V trimmed by 5 bases and J by 1 base, 10 bases remained unmatched. The germline V gene encodes CDR1 MNHEY and CDR2 SVGAGI. CDR3 length equals 16 residues. CDR3 DNA: TGTGCCAGCAGTCTACAGGGGACCCGTGGTAACTATGGCTACACCTTC. It yields the protein CASSLQGTRGNYGYTF.

The chain joins TRBV5-4 to TRBJ1-1; D perhaps matches TRBD1 (6 bases). The germline gives CDR1 SGHNT, CDR2 YYREEE (reference sequence). The CDR3 is 14 amino acids. V was pared by 1 base and J by 1 base, with 8 bases between. CDR3 DNA: TGTGCCAGCAGCTTGACAGGGACGAACACTGAAGCTTTCTTT. Translated: CASSLTGTNTEAFF.

The V gene is TRBV2, the J gene TRBJ1-1; TRBD1 is a possible D gene (6 bases). Trimming took 7 bases from V and 0 from J, leaving 12 bases between them. The length of the CDR3 is 14 residues. Germline V CDR1 and CDR2: SNHLY, FYNNEI. The CDR3 DNA reads as TGTGCCAGCACCCGACAGGCATTGAACACTGAAGCTTTCTTT. Protein: CASTRQALNTEAFF. The full variable domain, completed using reference TRBV2 and TRBJ1-1, is EPEVTQTPSHQVTQMGQEVILRCVPISNHLYFYWYRQILGQKVEFLVSFYNNEISEKSEIFDDQFSVERPDGSNFTLKIRSTKLEDSAMYFCASTRQALNTEAFFGQGTRLTVV.

This clonotype was seen more than once but under ten times. This chain links TRBV5-1 with TRBJ2-1; TRBD2 matches 9 bases. With V trimmed by 4 bases and J by 7 bases, 9 bases remained unmatched. Germline CDR1 and CDR2: SGHRS and YFSETQ. CDR3 length: 15 residues. The CDR3 region is CASSPPTSGPNEQFF. The DNA of the CDR3 is TGCGCCAGCAGCCCTCCGACTAGCGGCCCTAATGAGCAGTTCTTC.

V usage is TRBV13 and J usage is TRBJ1-6; D gene ambiguous. The CDR3 has 14 residues. V was trimmed by 0 bases and J by 7 bases, leaving 7 bases between them. Germline assignment: CDR1 PRHDT and CDR2 FYEKMQ (reference sequence). CDR3 DNA sequence: TGTGCCAGCAGCTTAGGGGGCATAAATTCACCCCTCCACTTT. Residues: CASSLGGINSPLHF.

V gene TRBV13 combines with J gene TRBJ2-7; D might be TRBD1 or TRBD2, each matching 5 bases. The germline CDR1 and CDR2 sequences are PRHDT and FYEKMQ (reference sequence). V lost 5 bases to trimming and J lost 5 bases, with 13 bases between them. This CDR3 comprises 13 residues. CDR3 nucleotide sequence: TGTGCCAGCAGCGATCCCAGGGAGCACGAGCAGTACTTC. It specifies CASSDPREHEQYF.

J is TRBJ2-1 and V is TRBV7-6, with TRBD2 identical over 10 bases. Germline trimming cut 2 bases from V and 3 bases from J; bases unmatched to any gene: 4. Per the germline V gene, CDR1 is SGHVS and CDR2 is FNYEAQ. The CDR3 loop spans 16 amino acids. This CDR3 is CASSLTPSGGYNEQFF. CDR3 sequence (DNA): TGTGCCAGCAGCTTAACTCCTAGCGGGGGCTACAATGAGCAGTTCTTC.

The chain is built from TRBV5-6 and TRBJ1-1; D ambiguous. Trimming took off 2 bases at V and 6 bases at J, with 5 bases between the two ends. The CDR3 sequence is 11 residues long. Germline V gene data show CDR1 as SGHDT and CDR2 as YYEEEE. The CDR3 sequence: CASSFGAEAFF. The CDR3 DNA reads TGTGCCAGCAGCTTTGGAGCTGAAGCTTTCTTT. Full variable domain (outside the CDR3, taken from reference TRBV5-6 and TRBJ1-1): DAGVTQSPTHLIKTRGQQVTLRCSPKSGHDTVSWYQQALGQGPQFIFQYYEEEERQRGNFPDRFSGHQFPNYSSELNVNALLLGDSALYLCASSFGAEAFFGQGTRLTVV.

This rearrangement joins TRBV2 to TRBJ2-2; D is perhaps TRBD1 or TRBD2 (6 bases each). In germline, CDR1 is SNHLY, CDR2 FYNNEI. This CDR3 spans 19 amino acids. The V end lost 6 bases, the J end lost 1 base, and 24 bases lay between the germline ends. The CDR3 DNA reads as TGTGCCAGCAGATCCTTTTCCCTTAGCGGACAGAGGAACACCGGGGAGCTGTTTTTT. Translating it yields CASRSFSLSGQRNTGELFF.

This chain links TRBV15 with TRBJ2-1, with a weak D call TRBD1 (6 bases). V lost 3 bases and J 6 bases, leaving 15 bases between the germline ends. CDR1 and CDR2 (germline): LNHNV, YYDKDF (reference sequence). This CDR3 spans 15 amino acids. CDR3 amino acids: CATSRDRTAPNEQFF. The CDR3 DNA reads as TGTGCCACCAGCAGGGATCGGACAGCTCCCAATGAGCAGTTCTTC.

The chain carries TRBV19 and TRBJ1-2, with D possibly being TRBD1 (5 bases). Germline values: CDR1 LNHDA, CDR2 SQIVND (reference sequence). The V and J ends lost 4 bases and 6 bases respectively, with 9 bases between them. CDR3 length equals 12 residues. CDR3 sequence: CASSTGLDGYTF. DNA of the CDR3: TGTGCCAGTAGTACGGGGCTGGATGGCTACACCTTC.

The genes are TRBV20-1 and TRBJ2-5; 10 nucleotides match TRBD2. From germline, CDR1 is DFQATT and CDR2 SNEGSKA (reference sequence). The ends lost 2 bases at V and 7 bases at J; junction bases unmatched: 10. The CDR3 consists of 15 residues. CDR3 in amino acids: CSARHPGTSVGTQYF. DNA for the CDR3: TGCAGTGCTAGACACCCCGGGACTAGCGTTGGGACCCAGTACTTC.

The chain links TRBV9 to TRBJ1-1; no firm D call. Germline-derived CDR1 and CDR2 are SGDLS and YYNGEE. The CDR3 is 13 amino acids. V gave up 0 bases and J gave up 7 bases, with 10 bases separating them. In DNA form, the CDR3 reads TGTGCCAGCAGCGTAGTGTCTGGGAGTGAAGCTTTCTTT. Translating it yields CASSVVSGSEAFF.

The rearrangement links TRBV9 to TRBJ1-1; tentative D call: TRBD1 (6 bases). This CDR3 is 17 amino acids long. Germline lookup yields CDR1 SGDLS and CDR2 YYNGEE. Trimming took 0 bases from V and 1 from J, leaving 16 bases between them. The CDR3 loop is CASSVEPGDAPNTEAFF. The CDR3 coding sequence is TGTGCCAGCAGCGTAGAGCCAGGGGATGCCCCGAACACTGAAGCTTTCTTT.

The chain couples TRBV27 to TRBJ2-7; weak D call: TRBD2 (5 bases). V lost 5 bases to trimming and J lost 3 bases, with 14 bases between them. Germline V gives CDR1 MNHEY, CDR2 SMNVEV (reference sequence). The CDR3 is made up of 14 amino acids. CDR3 coding DNA: TGTGCCAGCAGTCCTCGGGGTCCCGACTACGAGCAGTACTTC. It yields the protein CASSPRGPDYEQYF.

The V gene is TRBV5-6, the J gene TRBJ2-1; D remains unclear. This CDR3 comprises 13 residues. Germline CDR1 is SGHDT and CDR2 is YYEEEE. Trimming took 0 bases from V and 4 from J, leaving 5 bases between them. CDR3: CASSLEAYNEQFF. As DNA, the CDR3 is TGTGCCAGCAGCTTGGAGGCGTACAATGAGCAGTTCTTC.

This clonotype was observed a few times. The chain carries TRBV20-1 and TRBJ2-7; 7 bases line up with TRBD1. Germline trimming cut 5 bases from V and 6 bases from J; bases unmatched to any gene: 13. This CDR3 has 14 amino acids. Per germline, CDR1 DFQATT and CDR2 SNEGSKA (reference sequence). This chain's CDR3 is CSAPPAGGLGEQYF. CDR3 sequence (DNA): TGCAGTGCTCCCCCAGCAGGGGGTCTGGGCGAGCAGTACTTC.